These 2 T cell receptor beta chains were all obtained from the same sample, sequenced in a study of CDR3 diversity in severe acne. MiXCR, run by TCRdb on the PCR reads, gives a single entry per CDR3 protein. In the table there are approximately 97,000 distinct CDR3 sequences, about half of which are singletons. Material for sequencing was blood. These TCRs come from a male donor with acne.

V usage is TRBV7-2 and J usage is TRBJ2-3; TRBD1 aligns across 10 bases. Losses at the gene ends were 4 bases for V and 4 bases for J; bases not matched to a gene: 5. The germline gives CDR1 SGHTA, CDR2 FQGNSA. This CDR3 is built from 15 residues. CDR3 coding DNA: TGTGCCAGCAGCTGGGGACAGGGGTGGCCAGATACGCAGTATTTT. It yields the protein CASSWGQGWPDTQYF.

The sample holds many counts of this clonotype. The CDR3 spells CASSQQGATQYF. The CDR3 DNA reads as TGTGCCAGCAGTCAACAGGGGGCGACCCAGTACTTC. This chain links TRBV5-8 with TRBJ2-5; 9 nucleotides agree with TRBD1. Germline V gene lookup returns CDR1 SGHTS and CDR2 YDEGEE. V dropped 5 bases and J dropped 7; count of bases not matched to a gene: 3. The CDR3 spans 12 residues.